Below, 21 T cell receptor beta chains from the same sample are listed, as sequenced in a study of T-cell reconstitution after alpha-beta-depleted transplantation in children (TCRdb year 2016). The protocol used for the library was PCR. Sequencing used an Illumina HiSeq 2500. Molecular barcoding was employed in the preparation of TCR libraries, with unique molecular identifiers being used to normalize TCRbeta repertoire quantification. TCRdb reprocessing: public reads trimmed at Q25 with fastp, clones called with MiXCR, in-frame beta chains kept. Rows merge per CDR3 protein into single entries with the most common DNA and genes. A total of 300,000 or so distinct CDR3 sequences appear in this sample, approximately 20% of them only once. The leading ten clones occupy 9.5% to 13% of the sample. The label giving this sample's treatment or condition can be read as: allogeneic hematopoietic cell transplantation with graft depleted of TCRalphabeta T cells and CD19 B cells.

This sample comprised PBMCs, mostly from graft donor cells, obtained 180 days after TCRalphabeta/CD19-depleted stem cell transplant. The receptors were sampled from a male patient younger than 18 who had a stem cell transplant for acute lymphoblastic leukemia, so the T cells may come from the graft donor.

Comments on this clonotype: A read error may account for a junction end that differs from germline. This rearrangement joins TRBV4-1 to TRBJ2-1, with a possible D match to TRBD2 (5 bases). The CDR3 runs to 17 residues. Germline loops: CDR1 MGHRA, CDR2 YSYEKL. The CDR3 DNA reads as TGCGCCAGCAGCCAAATCCTTCGTGGGAAGGGAGACAATGCGCAGTTCTTC. This translates into CASSQILRGKGDNAQFF.

J is TRBJ1-1 and V is TRBV14, with D unclear. Germline-derived CDR1 and CDR2 are SGHDN and FVKESK. Trimming pared 4 bases from V and 1 base from J, leaving 10 bases between. CDR3 size: 14 residues. CDR3 in DNA: TGTGCCAGCAGCCCTTTAAGATGGAACACTGAAGCTTTCTTT. It specifies CASSPLRWNTEAFF.

This clonotype was observed a handful of times. V is TRBV6-1 and J is TRBJ2-7, with D perhaps assigned TRBD1 or TRBD2 (5 bases each). The germline V and J ends were trimmed by 3 bases and 0 bases, with 12 bases remaining between them. Per the germline V gene, CDR1 is MNHNS and CDR2 is SASEGT. The CDR3 is 15 residues long. CDR3 DNA: TGTGCCAGCAGTGATGGGGGTGTTTCCTCCTACGAGCAGTACTTC. It codes for CASSDGGVSSYEQYF.

This sequence joins TRBV20-1 and TRBJ2-5, with D tentatively TRBD2 (6 bases). V shed 3 bases and J shed 5 bases, with 10 bases lying between them. The CDR3 extends over 12 amino acids. The germline gives CDR1 DFQATT, CDR2 SNEGSKA (reference sequence). The CDR3 protein is CSARKGGETQYF. DNA for the CDR3: TGCAGTGCTAGGAAAGGAGGGGAGACCCAGTACTTC.

The rearrangement uses TRBV15 and TRBJ2-4, with D possibly TRBD1 on 5 matching bases. From germline, CDR1 is LNHNV and CDR2 YYDKDF (reference sequence). This CDR3 region has 15 residues. V lost 4 bases to trimming and J lost 1 base, with 11 bases between them. CDR3 residues: CATSKGIGAKNIQYF. Written as DNA, the CDR3 is TGTGCCACCAGCAAGGGGATCGGTGCCAAAAACATTCAGTACTTC.

Judged by abundance, this clonotype is medium-sized. The gene calls are TRBV5-1 and TRBJ2-2; TRBD1 matches at 7 bases. The CDR3 consists of 15 residues. With V trimmed by 1 base and J by 2 bases, 2 bases remained unmatched. Germline assignment: CDR1 SGHRS and CDR2 YFSETQ. CDR3 coding DNA: TGCGCCAGCAGCTTGCACAGGGGTAACACCGGGGAGCTGTTTTTT. Protein product: CASSLHRGNTGELFF. Full variable domain (missing parts from reference TRBV5-1 and TRBJ2-2): KAGVTQTPRYLIKTRGQQVTLSCSPISGHRSVSWYQQTPGQGLQFLFEYFSETQRNKGNFPGRFSGRQFSNSRSEMNVSTLELGDSALYLCASSLHRGNTGELFFGEGSRLTVL.

The chain recombines TRBV7-7 with TRBJ2-5, with 10 bases that match TRBD2. The germline V gene has CDR1 SSHAT and CDR2 FNYEAQ (reference sequence). This CDR3 region has 16 residues. Trimming at V came to 5 bases and at J to 3 bases, leaving 9 bases not matched to a gene. The CDR3 loop reads CASSTHPGLAKETQYF. Here the CDR3 DNA reads TGTGCCAGCAGCACTCACCCGGGACTAGCGAAAGAGACCCAGTACTTC.

This clonotype was picked up a small number of times. V is TRBV7-6 and J is TRBJ2-1; TRBD2 is a possible D gene (6 bases). Germline lookup yields CDR1 SGHVS and CDR2 FNYEAQ. The V gene lost 3 bases and the J gene lost 9 bases, with 18 bases spanning the gap. CDR3 length: 15 amino acids. The CDR3: CASSFGGLLGSEQFF. DNA for the CDR3: TGTGCCAGCAGCTTTGGGGGTCTCCTCGGGAGTGAGCAGTTCTTC.

This clonotype was picked up many times. The chain links TRBV5-1 to TRBJ1-1; 9 bases match TRBD1. V lost 0 bases and J lost 4; bases outside the gene matches: 10. The germline gives CDR1 SGHRS, CDR2 YFSETQ. The CDR3 is made up of 17 amino acids. This CDR3 is CASSLASGTGIGTEAFF. The CDR3 DNA is TGCGCCAGCAGCTTGGCATCCGGGACAGGGATAGGCACTGAAGCTTTCTTT. Based on the CDR3 plus reference TRBV5-1 and TRBJ1-1, the full variable domain is KAGVTQTPRYLIKTRGQQVTLSCSPISGHRSVSWYQQTPGQGLQFLFEYFSETQRNKGNFPGRFSGRQFSNSRSEMNVSTLELGDSALYLCASSLASGTGIGTEAFFGQGTRLTVV.

The V gene is TRBV21-1, the J gene TRBJ2-7; the table assigns TRBD2, which was not confirmed against the DNA. TRBV21-1 is classified as a pseudogene. The CDR3 loop spans 17 amino acids. CDR3 loop: CASTLRVTSGRPYEQYF. In DNA form, the CDR3 reads TGTGCCAGCACCCTCCGGGTAACTAGCGGGAGACCCTACGAGCAGTACTTC.

This clonotype was recorded a few times. The V gene is TRBV4-1, the J gene TRBJ2-1; TRBD2 aligns across 11 bases. The germline V gene has CDR1 MGHRA and CDR2 YSYEKL. The CDR3 is 20 amino acids. V dropped 4 bases and J dropped 2; count of bases not matched to a gene: 16. The CDR3 region has the DNA TGCGCCAGCAGCCCAGGAGGGGGGCTAGCGGGAGGAGGTACCTACAATGAGCAGTTCTTC. Residues: CASSPGGGLAGGGTYNEQFF.

This clonotype has a count of ten or more. This chain links TRBV5-1 with TRBJ2-3, with D unclear. The germline V gene has CDR1 SGHRS and CDR2 YFSETQ. Trimming cost V 4 bases and J 4 bases, with 10 bases left between them. The CDR3 consists of 13 residues. The CDR3 here is CASSPQRPDTQYF. As DNA, the CDR3 is TGCGCCAGCAGCCCCCAAAGGCCAGATACGCAGTATTTT.

The CDR3 DNA is TGTGCCAGCAGGGAACTAGCGGGAGCCCCTCACTACGAGCAGTACTTC. As protein: CASRELAGAPHYEQYF. V gene TRBV7-3 combines with J gene TRBJ2-7, with 11 bases identical to TRBD2. After removal of 6 bases from V and 3 bases from J, the junction contained 10 bases not matched to a gene. The germline gives CDR1 SGHTA, CDR2 FQGTGA. The CDR3 loop spans 16 amino acids.

CDR3 sequence: CASSFGRGAKTQYF. CDR3 bases: TGTGCCAGCAGCTTCGGGCGGGGGGCGAAGACCCAGTACTTC. The chain has TRBV5-5 and TRBJ2-5; 8 bases align to TRBD2. Germline-derived CDR1 and CDR2 are SGHKS and YYEKEE (reference sequence). There are 14 residues in the CDR3. Losses at the gene ends were 2 bases for V and 6 bases for J; bases not matched to a gene: 6.

This clonotype was counted only a few times. The CDR3 sequence: CASSLRPLAGAPTDTQYF. The CDR3 nucleotides are TGTGCCAGCAGCTTAAGGCCCCTAGCGGGAGCCCCCACAGATACGCAGTATTTT. The V and J genes are TRBV7-2 and TRBJ2-3; 10 bases line up with TRBD2. After removal of 2 bases from V and 2 bases from J, the junction contained 10 bases not matched to a gene. Germline V gene lookup returns CDR1 SGHTA and CDR2 FQGNSA. This CDR3 is 18 amino acids long.

The rearrangement joins TRBV6-1 to TRBJ1-4; D gene uncertain. The V gene lost 5 bases and the J gene lost 2 bases, with 9 bases spanning the gap. From germline, CDR1 is MNHNS and CDR2 SASEGT. This CDR3 comprises 14 residues. CDR3 loop: CASSNIGTNEKLFF. DNA for the CDR3: TGTGCCAGCAGTAATATAGGGACTAATGAAAAACTGTTTTTT.

The chain uses TRBV29-1 and TRBJ2-1; TRBD2 aligns across 9 bases. Trimming cost V 7 bases and J 3 bases; bases outside gene matches: 7. CDR3 length equals 14 residues. CDR1 SQVTM and CDR2 ANQGSEA come from the germline V gene. The CDR3 DNA reads TGCAGCGATTTAGCGGGAGCGATCTACAATGAGCAGTTCTTC. Translating gives CSDLAGAIYNEQFF.

This CDR3 reads CASSKSDGSRV. The DNA for the CDR3 is TGTGCCAGCAGCAAATCGGACGGGTCTAGGGTC. The V and J genes are TRBV21-1 and TRBJ2-7; the D call of TRBD2 is as the table states it, not checked on the DNA. TRBV21-1 is annotated as a pseudogene. The CDR3 loop spans 11 amino acids.

The J gene is TRBJ2-4, the V gene TRBV21-1; no check of the table's D call, TRBD1, against the DNA was made. TRBV21-1 is given as a pseudogene. This CDR3 region has 18 residues. Here the CDR3 DNA reads TGTGCCAGCAGCATGCGGGGGAACAGATCGGGAGCCAAAAACATTCAGTACTTC. The encoded protein is CASSMRGNRSGAKNIQYF.

This clonotype showed up just a few times. CDR3 in DNA: TGTGCTAGTGGTTTGGTAGCTGGACGGCACCAAGAGACCCAGTACTTC. It specifies CASGLVAGRHQETQYF. This chain uses TRBV12-5 with TRBJ2-5; D call uncertain. V gave up 0 bases and J gave up 0 bases, with 11 bases separating them. CDR3 length equals 16 residues. CDR1 and CDR2 from the germline V gene are LGHNT and FRNRAP.

The V call is TRBV7-6, the J call TRBJ2-3, with 7 bases identical to TRBD1. Germline assignment: CDR1 SGHVS and CDR2 FNYEAQ. Losses at the gene ends were 4 bases for V and 2 bases for J; bases not matched to a gene: 9. This CDR3 is 16 amino acids long. In DNA form, the CDR3 reads TGTGCCAGCAGCTCACCCGGGACAGAAAACACAGATACGCAGTATTTT. This codes for CASSSPGTENTDTQYF.